This passage covers 7 T cell receptor beta chains from one sample sequenced in a study of beta chain features in type 1 diabetes. The whole isolated RNA underwent reverse transcription, so sequencing captured expressed TCRB transcripts. The repertoire was sequenced with immunoSEQ multiplex PCR; TCRdb's copy has only in-frame clones and lacks some. Of under 900,000 clones listed, roughly 16% are singletons. The material sequenced was naive CD4+ T cells from blood. The receptors here all came from a woman aged 18-30 years in good health.

To note about this clone: At one of its ends the junction is not consistent with the germline gene, which may arise from a read error. The chain has TRBV7-7 and TRBJ2-5, with D perhaps given as TRBD1 or TRBD2 (6 bases each). The CDR3 is 16 residues long. Germline loops: CDR1 SSHAT, CDR2 FNYEAQ (reference sequence). The CDR3 coding sequence is TGTGCTAGCAGCTTAGGGGCAGGGGAGGCCCAAGAGACCCAGTACTTC. As protein: CASSLGAGEAQETQYF.

This clone was observed a few times. The chain combines TRBV28 with TRBJ2-7; D is unresolved. Germline CDR1 reads MDHEN; CDR2 reads SYDVKM. The V and J ends lost 5 bases and 6 bases respectively, with 11 bases between them. This CDR3 is 12 amino acids long. The CDR3 DNA reads TGTGCCAGCAGTAGAGCCATTGGCGAGCAGTACTTC. It codes for CASSRAIGEQYF.

This clone came up a few times. This rearrangement joins TRBV28 to TRBJ2-3, with 10 bases matching TRBD1. The CDR3 contains 17 residues. J was trimmed by 3 bases and V by 2 bases; bases with no gene match: 8. The germline V gene encodes CDR1 MDHEN and CDR2 SYDVKM. This CDR3 is CASSLISWDRGTDTQYF. In DNA, the CDR3 is TGTGCCAGCAGTTTAATTTCGTGGGACAGGGGTACAGATACGCAGTATTTT.

In its sample, this clone was seen a few times. The CDR3 coding sequence is TGTGCCAGCAGCAAACAGCCGGGGGCCAGGGATGAGCAGTTCTTC. It encodes CASSKQPGARDEQFF. The chain has TRBV7-3 and TRBJ2-1; the D call may be TRBD1 or TRBD2 (6 bases each). The V end was cut by 5 bases, the J end by 8 bases, with 19 bases between. CDR1 SGHTA and CDR2 FQGTGA come from the germline V gene. This CDR3 comprises 15 residues.

The chain uses TRBV27 and TRBJ2-2; 10 nucleotides align to TRBD2. V shed 9 bases and J 7 bases; nucleotides not matched to a gene: 11. Germline CDR1 MNHEY, CDR2 SMNVEV (reference sequence). The CDR3 has 15 residues. This chain's CDR3 is CASSYTSGVGGELFF. The CDR3 DNA reads as TGTGCCAGTTCCTACACTAGCGGGGTGGGCGGGGAGCTGTTTTTT.

The CDR3 spells CASSVYYEQYF. The CDR3 nucleotides read TGTGCCAGCAGCGTCTATTACGAGCAGTACTTC. V usage is TRBV9 and J usage is TRBJ2-7; no firm D call. V gave up 2 bases and J gave up 4 bases, with 4 bases separating them. This CDR3 is built from 11 residues. Looked up from germline, CDR1 is SGDLS and CDR2 is YYNGEE.

The sample holds a few counts of this clone. The rearrangement uses TRBV6-5 and TRBJ2-3; D gene uncertain. The length of the CDR3 is 13 residues. Germline V gives CDR1 MNHEY, CDR2 SVGAGI. V gave up 6 bases and J gave up 6 bases, with 13 bases separating them. For the CDR3, the DNA is TGTGCCAGCAGCCGGACCCATGGGGATACGCAGTATTTT. Amino acids: CASSRTHGDTQYF.